The clone carrying this T cell receptor (beta chain) showed up many times. Its antigen remains unidentified. Authors of the study amplified TCR beta CDR3 regions from RNA transcripts. During a first-round RT-PCR of the TCR CDR3, the HTBI primer set was used. Via MiXCR, TCRdb re-called the multiplex PCR reads, giving one row per CDR3 protein. The sample lists 550,000 to 800,000 distinct CDR3 sequences; around 15% were seen once. This sample was taken from a study of T cells in Graves' hyperthyroidism and ophthalmopathy. Broader study findings: Ophthalmopathy and stable hyperthyroidism were separated by a 13 V-J model.

The CDR3 loop spans 15 amino acids. The V and J ends lost 6 bases and 5 bases respectively, with 19 bases between them. CDR1 and CDR2 (germline): MDHEN, SYDVKM. The origin of this receptor is a man younger than 35 with Graves' hyperthyroidism. The chain couples TRBV28 to TRBJ1-2; D perhaps matches TRBD1 (5 bases). The sequenced material came from blood. DNA of the CDR3: TGTGCCAGCAGCCCTGGGGGAGCGGAAGGGTATGGCTACACCTTC. Amino acids: CASSPGGAEGYGYTF.